Sequencing of this T cell receptor (beta chain) was carried out in a study of STAT3 mutations in large granular lymphocyte leukemia. Overall study context: Roughly half the longitudinally sequenced T-LGLL patients had canonical STAT3 mutations. Immunosuppressive therapy was given to more than half of T-LGLL patients. The study's findings and limits: At least one immunodominant TCR beta clonotype appeared in every T-cell large granular lymphocyte leukemia patient. Clonal expansion was inferred from samples taken at other timepoints.

This CDR3 contains 13 residues. Trimming left V 2 bases short and J 0 bases short, with 1 base between. Germline V gene sequence: CDR1 KGHSH, CDR2 LQKENI. This clone has more than one count but fewer than ten. Its target is not known. Average productive template count per sample was about 40,773. Libraries were prepared by immunoSEQ multiplex PCR; TCRdb keeps only in-frame clonotypes and omits some of them. The sample lists about 42,000 clones, roughly 81% occurring once. The TCR originated in a human donor with T large granular lymphocyte leukemia. Some clones in this sample may be carry-over from other donors' samples. The chain uses TRBV18 and TRBJ1-4; the D is unclear. Sample: PBMCs. CDR3: CASSPATNEKLFF. The CDR3 DNA follows: TGTGCCAGCTCACCAGCAACTAATGAAAAACTGTTTTTT.